This note documents a single T cell receptor (beta chain) sequence. No antigen is known for it. Base qualities are missing; no much larger clone stands one base away. TCRbeta CDR3 regions were amplified from genomic DNA using the immunoSEQ Assay, a bias-controlled multiplex PCR. Under the source paper's analysis protocol: The number of nucleated cells in each sample was estimated by amplification of reference gene primers within the assay. To quantify the absolute abundance of each unique TCRbeta CDR3 rearrangement, sequence reads were collapsed and filtered. For each sample, productive Simpson clonality was calculated by taking the square root of Simpson's diversity index across productive rearrangements. TCRdb carries this immuneACCESS record with in-frame sequences only. Its versions omit some clonotypes, under half of them owing to an unresolved V gene in the studies checked, with the rest unexplained. Clonal size and the V and J genes are those of that table, whereas D and trimming came from the DNA. The table for this sample lists about 250,000 clones; over 75% of them were counted only once. The ten largest clones capture roughly 5% of the sample.

This record belongs to a study of blood T cell repertoires in COVID-19 (dated by TCRdb to 2020 to 2022). For the wider study: Collaborator samples came from the United States, Italy and Spain and covered acute and convalescent phases of COVID-19. The prospective study material was composed of cDNA or gDNA derived from T cells, B-cell-depleted T cells, or PBMCs. Deeply sampled blood TCRbeta repertoires from subjects exposed to, actively infected with, or recovered from COVID-19 were included in the dataset. A freely available public database, intended as a resource for researchers studying the immune response to SARS-CoV-2, is where the repertoires were released. Samples were obtained from the ongoing ImmuneRACE study (first 160 participants) and from over 1,000 subjects provided by 6 global collaborators. A de-identified subject ID, COVID-19 status, age in years and sex were almost always included in the sample metadata. Where available, HLA class I and class II types were taken from metadata supplied by the sample provider and were not determined by assay-based typing. Findings and caveats that apply to the study as a whole: Clinical and demographic metadata were provided uncurated, with the amount varying by source and participant.

Collaborating institutions collected whole blood in K2EDTA tubes following their own protocols. For TCRbeta analysis, collaborators shipped samples in one of three forms: frozen whole blood, isolated PBMCs, or DNA extracted from either of those sample types. V sheds 8 bases and J sheds 2 bases, leaving 12 bases between their ends. CDR1 and CDR2 were assigned from the germline V gene (reference sequence) as WNHNN and SYGVQD. From its cysteine to its phenylalanine, the CDR3 spans 14 amino acids. Of all the DNA, just the CDR3 is kept, 42 bases in frame from base 1. This sequence uses TRBV10-1 and TRBJ2-2; perhaps TRBD1 is the D gene, with 6 bases matching. Sequencing was done on a sample of peripheral blood. The clonotype was recovered from a man aged 50-60 years with active or convalescent COVID-19. For the CDR3, the sequence is CASRGQLNTGELFF. The nucleotide sequence is given as TGCGCCAGCCGAGGACAGCTTAACACCGGGGAGCTGTTTTTT.